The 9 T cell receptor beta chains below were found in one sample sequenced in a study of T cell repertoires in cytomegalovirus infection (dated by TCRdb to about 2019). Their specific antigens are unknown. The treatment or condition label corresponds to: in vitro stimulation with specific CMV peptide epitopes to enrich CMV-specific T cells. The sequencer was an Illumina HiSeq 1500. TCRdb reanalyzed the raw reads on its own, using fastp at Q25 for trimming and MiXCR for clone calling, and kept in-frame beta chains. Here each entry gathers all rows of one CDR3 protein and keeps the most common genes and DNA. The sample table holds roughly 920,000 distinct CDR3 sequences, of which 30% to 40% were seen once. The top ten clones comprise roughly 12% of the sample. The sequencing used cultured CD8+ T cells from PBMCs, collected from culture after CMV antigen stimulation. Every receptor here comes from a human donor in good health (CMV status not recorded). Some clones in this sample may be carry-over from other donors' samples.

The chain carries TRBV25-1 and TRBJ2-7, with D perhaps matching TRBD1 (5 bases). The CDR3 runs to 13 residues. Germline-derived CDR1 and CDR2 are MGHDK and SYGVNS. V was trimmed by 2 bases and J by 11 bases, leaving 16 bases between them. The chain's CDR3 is CASSEETPTEEYV. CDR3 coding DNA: TGTGCCAGCAGTGAAGAGACGCCGACAGAAGAGTACGTC.

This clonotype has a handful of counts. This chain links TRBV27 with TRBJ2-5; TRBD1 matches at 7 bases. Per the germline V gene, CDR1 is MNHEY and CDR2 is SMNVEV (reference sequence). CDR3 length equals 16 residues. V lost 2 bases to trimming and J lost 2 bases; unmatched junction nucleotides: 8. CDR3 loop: CASSLPHRTGQETQYF. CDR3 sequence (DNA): TGTGCCAGCAGTTTACCCCACCGGACAGGACAAGAGACCCAGTACTTC.

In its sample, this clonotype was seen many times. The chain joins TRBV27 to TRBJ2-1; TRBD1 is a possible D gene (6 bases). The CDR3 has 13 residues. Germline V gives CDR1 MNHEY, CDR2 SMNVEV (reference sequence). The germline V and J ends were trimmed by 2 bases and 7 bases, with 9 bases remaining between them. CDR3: CASSLTGWNEQFF. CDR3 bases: TGTGCCAGCAGTTTAACAGGGTGGAATGAGCAGTTCTTC.

Here the CDR3 reads CASSYLQGRTSYNSPLHF. In DNA form, the CDR3 reads TGTGCCAGCAGTTACTTGCAGGGGCGAACCTCCTATAATTCACCCCTCCACTTT. The J gene is TRBJ1-6, the V gene TRBV6-6, with D possibly matching TRBD1 (6 bases). This CDR3 is built from 18 residues. Germline CDR1 reads MNHNY; CDR2 reads SVGAGI (reference sequence). Trimming stripped 1 base from V and 0 bases from J, with 13 bases between.

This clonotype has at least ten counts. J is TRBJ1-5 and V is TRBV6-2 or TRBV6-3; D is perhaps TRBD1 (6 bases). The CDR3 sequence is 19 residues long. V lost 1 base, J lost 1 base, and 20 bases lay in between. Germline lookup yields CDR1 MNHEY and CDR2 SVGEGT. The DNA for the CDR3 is TGTGCCAGCAGTTACTTAGTTGGGGGCGCGGCGCCAAGCAATCAGCCCCAGCATTTT. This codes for CASSYLVGGAAPSNQPQHF.

CDR3 bases: TGTGCCAGTACCCACAGGGCGAATTCACCCCTCCACTTT. Its protein is CASTHRANSPLHF. This chain uses TRBV19 with TRBJ1-6; possible D gene TRBD1, 6 bases. The length of the CDR3 is 13 residues. The V gene's germline CDR1 is LNHDA and CDR2 SQIVND (reference sequence). With 7 bases removed from V and 7 bases from J, the gap between germline ends came to 11 bases.

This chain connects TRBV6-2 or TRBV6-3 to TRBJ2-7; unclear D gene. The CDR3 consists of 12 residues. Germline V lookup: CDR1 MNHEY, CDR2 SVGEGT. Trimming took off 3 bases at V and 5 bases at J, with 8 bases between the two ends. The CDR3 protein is CASSYLWDEQYF. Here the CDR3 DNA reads TGTGCCAGCAGTTATCTCTGGGACGAGCAGTACTTC.

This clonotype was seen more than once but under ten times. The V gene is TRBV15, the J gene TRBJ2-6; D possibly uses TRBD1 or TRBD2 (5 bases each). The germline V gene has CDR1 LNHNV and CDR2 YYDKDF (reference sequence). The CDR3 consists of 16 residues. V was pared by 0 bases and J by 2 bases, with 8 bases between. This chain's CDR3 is CATSRDMGAGANVLTF. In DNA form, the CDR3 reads TGTGCCACCAGCAGAGATATGGGGGCTGGGGCCAACGTCCTGACTTTC.

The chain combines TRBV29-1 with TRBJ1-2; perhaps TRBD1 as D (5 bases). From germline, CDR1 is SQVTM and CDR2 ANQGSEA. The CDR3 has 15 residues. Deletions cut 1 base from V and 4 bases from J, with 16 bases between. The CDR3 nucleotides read TGCAGCGTTGAAGGGGGGACGGCGGGCCTCTATGGCTACACCTTC. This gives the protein CSVEGGTAGLYGYTF. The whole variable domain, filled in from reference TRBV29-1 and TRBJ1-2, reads SAVISQKPSRDICQRGTSLTIQCQVDSQVTMMFWYRQQPGQSLTLIATANQGSEATYESGFVIDKFPISRPNLTFSTLTVSNMSPEDSSIYLCSVEGGTAGLYGYTFGSGTRLTVV.